This T cell receptor (beta chain) comes out of a study of monozygotic twins with inflammatory bowel disease (dated by TCRdb to the late 2010s). In the study overall: The complete study included around 30 monozygotic twin pairs: 19 IBD-discordant Danish pairs and nine German pairs, of which four were IBD-concordant and five were IBD-discordant. Disease-associated traits were sought mainly through comparisons between IBD patients and their genetically identical healthy co-twins within discordant pairs. Each individual had, on average, about 151 000 unique TCRalpha sequences and 181 000 unique TCRbeta sequences available for analysis. The paper as a whole reports these results and caveats: A decrease in TCRbeta repertoire diversity, as measured by inverse Simpson index, was observed in IBD patients compared with their healthy co-twins. Because patients received different immunosuppressive treatments, the repertoires may have picked up extra background noise and variability between individuals. No single strong signal or clonotype linked to IBD turned up in the results, so the idea that one exists was not supported. No difference in repertoire similarity was observed between concordant and discordant twins, possibly owing to limited statistical power. Compared with healthy twins, IBD patients shared fewer clonotypes with other individuals, and the difference was most pronounced in patients with signs of disease activity. Distinction between different T cell subtypes could not be achieved in the analysis.

A 2.5 ml peripheral blood sample was drawn into PAXgene tubes per donor and stored at -80°C. Without T cell sorting, total RNA was isolated from whole blood using the PAXgene blood miRNA kit on an automated QIAcube. Peripheral blood from monozygotic twin pairs, either concordant or discordant for inflammatory bowel disease, underwent deep TCRalpha and TCRbeta repertoire profiling that used unique molecular barcoding. For every twin pair, smoking habits were documented, and each individual was categorised as a current, former or never smoker. The CDR3 has 16 amino acids, counting the end cysteine and phenylalanine. DNA for this receptor is not on file. Looking up the germline V gene yields CDR1 SGHRS and CDR2 YFSETQ. Points on this clonotype: The antigen it recognizes is unknown.

The library was obtained by 5' RACE. Preparation of each TCR library used around 3,500 ng of total RNA. For each sample, cDNA was synthesized in eight separate reactions using SMARTScribe reverse transcriptase. Unique molecular identifiers containing a 6-nucleotide sample barcode were introduced through template switching during cDNA synthesis. Amplification of TCRalpha and TCRbeta cDNA involved two nested PCRs of 16 and 9 cycles, and each PCR was followed by bead purification. Before amplification, cDNA was treated with uracil DNA-glycosylase and purified using the QIAquick PCR purification kit. The second PCR added Illumina TruSeq-compatible adapters along with sample-specific barcodes. Library quality and concentration were assessed using TapeStation and Qubit, and roughly 5.5 ng of each library was pooled. The pooled libraries were sequenced with 2 x 100 bp reads and custom sequencing primers on an Illumina HiSeq2500 single-index Rapid Run. The authors processed their data as follows. UMI-based consensus assembly with MiGEC version 1.2.6 was used to correct PCR and sequencing errors. MiXCR version 2.1.1 was used to carry out V(D)J alignment, clonotype assembly and CDR3 extraction. Gene usage, clonotype sharing and MAIT/NKT TCR abundance were normalised by analysing the top 1000, 10 000 and 20 000 clonotypes per sample. After downsampling to 27 000 UMIs, diversity was calculated as the inverse Simpson index using the vegan R package. Paired Mann-Whitney U tests were applied to discordant twin pairs, with Benjamini-Hochberg correction for multiple testing. After the reads were reprocessed by TCRdb, one entry was made per CDR3 protein sequence, with no DNA. The V and J calls here are based on TCRdb, not the publication. The table for this sample records around 380,000 distinct CDR3 sequences. 2.4% of the sample rests with the top ten.

The clonotype originates from a human donor with ulcerative colitis or Crohn's disease, or a healthy co-twin of an affected twin (not recorded which). The sequence joins TRBV5-1 to TRBJ2-7; TCRdb designates TRBD2, a call that cannot be tested without DNA. Sequencing was carried out using blood. Here the CDR3 is given as CASSLTSGRISYEQYF.